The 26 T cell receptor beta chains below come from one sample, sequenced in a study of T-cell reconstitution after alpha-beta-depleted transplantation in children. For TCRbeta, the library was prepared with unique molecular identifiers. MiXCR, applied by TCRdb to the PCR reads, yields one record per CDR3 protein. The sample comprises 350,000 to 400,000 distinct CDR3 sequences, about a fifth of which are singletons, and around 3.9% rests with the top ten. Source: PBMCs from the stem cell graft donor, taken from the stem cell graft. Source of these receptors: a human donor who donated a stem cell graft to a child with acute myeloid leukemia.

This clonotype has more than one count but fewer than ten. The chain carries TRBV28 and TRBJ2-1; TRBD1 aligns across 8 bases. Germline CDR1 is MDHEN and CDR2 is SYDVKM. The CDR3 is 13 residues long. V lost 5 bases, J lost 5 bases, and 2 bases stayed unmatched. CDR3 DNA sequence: TGTGCCAGCAGTGGGGACAGGAACAATGAGCAGTTCTTC. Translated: CASSGDRNNEQFF.

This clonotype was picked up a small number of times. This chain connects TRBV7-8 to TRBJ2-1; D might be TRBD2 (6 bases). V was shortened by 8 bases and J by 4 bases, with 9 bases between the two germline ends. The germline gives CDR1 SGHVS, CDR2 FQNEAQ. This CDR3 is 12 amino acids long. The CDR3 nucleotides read TGTGCCAGCGGGGACTTGTACAATGAGCAGTTCTTC. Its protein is CASGDLYNEQFF. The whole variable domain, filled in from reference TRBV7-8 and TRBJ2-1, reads GAGVSQSPRYKVAKRGQDVALRCDPISGHVSLFWYQQALGQGPEFLTYFQNEAQLDKSGLPSDRFFAERPEGSVSTLKIQRTQQEDSAVYLCASGDLYNEQFFGPGTRLTVL.

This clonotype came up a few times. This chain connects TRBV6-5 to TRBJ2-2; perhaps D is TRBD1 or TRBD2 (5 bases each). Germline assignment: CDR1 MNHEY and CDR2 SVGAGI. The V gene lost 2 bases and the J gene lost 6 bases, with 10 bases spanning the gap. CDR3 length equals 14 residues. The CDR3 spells CASSYGGWAGELFF. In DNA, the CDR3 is TGTGCCAGCAGTTACGGGGGATGGGCCGGGGAGCTGTTTTTT.

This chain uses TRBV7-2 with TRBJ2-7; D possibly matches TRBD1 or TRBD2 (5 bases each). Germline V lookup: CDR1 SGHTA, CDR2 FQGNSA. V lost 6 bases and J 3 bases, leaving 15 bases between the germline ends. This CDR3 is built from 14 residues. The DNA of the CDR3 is TGTGCCAGCAGTATACCGGGACGGAGCTACGAGCAGTACTTC. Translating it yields CASSIPGRSYEQYF.

The CDR3 sequence: CASSLGPMGQRYNEQFF. CDR3 bases: TGTGCCAGCAGCTTAGGGCCGATGGGACAACGCTACAATGAGCAGTTCTTC. The chain employs TRBV11-2 and TRBJ2-1; tentatively, D is TRBD1 (6 bases). Germline-derived CDR1 and CDR2 are SGHAT and FQNNGV. Trimming pared 1 base from V and 3 bases from J, leaving 16 bases between. The CDR3 runs to 17 residues.

CDR3 residues: CASSTGTWDTEAFF. The CDR3 DNA follows: TGTGCCAGCAGCACAGGGACGTGGGACACTGAAGCTTTCTTT. This rearrangement joins TRBV7-9 to TRBJ1-1, with D tentatively TRBD1 (6 bases). Deletions cut 5 bases from V and 3 bases from J, with 13 bases between. CDR1 is SEHNR, CDR2 FQNEAQ, per germline (reference sequence). The CDR3 consists of 14 residues.

CDR3 sequence reads: CASRREIGQPGSDTQYF. The CDR3, as DNA: TGTGCCAGCAGGAGAGAAATAGGACAGCCGGGCAGCGATACGCAGTATTTT. The chain uses TRBV28 and TRBJ2-3, with D possibly TRBD1 on 6 matching bases. V was shortened by 6 bases and J by 6 bases, with 25 bases between the two germline ends. The CDR3 runs 17 residues. Germline CDR1 reads MDHEN; CDR2 reads SYDVKM.

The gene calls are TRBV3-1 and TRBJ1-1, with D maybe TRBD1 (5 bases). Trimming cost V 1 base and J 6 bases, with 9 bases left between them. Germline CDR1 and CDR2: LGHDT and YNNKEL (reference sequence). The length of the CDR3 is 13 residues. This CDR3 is CASSQGIQAEAFF. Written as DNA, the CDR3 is TGTGCCAGCAGCCAAGGGATACAGGCTGAAGCTTTCTTT.

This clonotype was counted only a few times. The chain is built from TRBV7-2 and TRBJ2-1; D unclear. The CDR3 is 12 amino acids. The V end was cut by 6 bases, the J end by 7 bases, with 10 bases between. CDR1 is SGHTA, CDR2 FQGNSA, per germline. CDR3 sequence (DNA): TGTGCCAGCAGACTCGCATGGAATGAGCAGTTCTTC. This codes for CASRLAWNEQFF.

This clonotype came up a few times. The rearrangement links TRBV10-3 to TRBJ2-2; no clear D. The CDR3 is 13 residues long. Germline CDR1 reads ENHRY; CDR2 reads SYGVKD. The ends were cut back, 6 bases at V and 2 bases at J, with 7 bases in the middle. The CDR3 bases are TGTGCCATCAGCCCAGACAACACCGGGGAGCTGTTTTTT. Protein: CAISPDNTGELFF.

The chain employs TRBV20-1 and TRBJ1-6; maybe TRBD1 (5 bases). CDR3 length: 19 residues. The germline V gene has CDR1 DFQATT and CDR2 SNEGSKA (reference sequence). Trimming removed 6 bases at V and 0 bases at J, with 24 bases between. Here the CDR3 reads CSAGKDGHFDDSYNSPLHF. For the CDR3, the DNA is TGCAGTGCGGGAAAGGACGGACACTTTGATGACTCCTATAATTCACCCCTCCACTTT.

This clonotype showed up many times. CDR3 DNA sequence: TGCAGCATTAGCGGGAGGGCAAAAGATGAGCAGTTCTTC. It encodes CSISGRAKDEQFF. The chain joins TRBV29-1 to TRBJ2-1, with 11 bases identical to TRBD2. V dropped 8 bases and J dropped 8; count of bases not matched to a gene: 8. Germline CDR1 reads SQVTM; CDR2 reads ANQGSEA. This CDR3 contains 13 residues.

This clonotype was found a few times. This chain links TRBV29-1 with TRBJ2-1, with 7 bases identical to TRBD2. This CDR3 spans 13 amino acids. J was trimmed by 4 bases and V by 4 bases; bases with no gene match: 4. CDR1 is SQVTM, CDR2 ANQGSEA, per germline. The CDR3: CSVGSGTYNEQFF. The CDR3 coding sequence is TGCAGCGTTGGAAGCGGGACTTACAATGAGCAGTTCTTC.

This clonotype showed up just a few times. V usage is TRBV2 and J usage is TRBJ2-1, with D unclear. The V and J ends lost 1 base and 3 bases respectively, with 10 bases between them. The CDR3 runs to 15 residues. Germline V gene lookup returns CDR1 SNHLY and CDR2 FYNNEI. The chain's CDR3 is CASSEGRSDYNEQFF. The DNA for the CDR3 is TGTGCCAGCAGTGAAGGCAGATCAGACTACAATGAGCAGTTCTTC.

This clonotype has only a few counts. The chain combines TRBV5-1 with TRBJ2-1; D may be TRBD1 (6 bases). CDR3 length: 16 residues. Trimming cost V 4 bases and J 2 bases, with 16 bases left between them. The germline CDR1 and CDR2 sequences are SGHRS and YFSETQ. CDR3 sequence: CASSPSGTSTYNEQFF. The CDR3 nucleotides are TGCGCCAGCAGCCCCTCCGGGACAAGCACCTACAATGAGCAGTTCTTC.

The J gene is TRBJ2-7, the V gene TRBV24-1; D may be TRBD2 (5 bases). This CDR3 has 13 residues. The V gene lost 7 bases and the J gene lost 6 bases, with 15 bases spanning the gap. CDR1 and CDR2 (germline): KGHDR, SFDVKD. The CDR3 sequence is CATSDTKAGEQYF. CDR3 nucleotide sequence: TGTGCCACCAGCGACACAAAGGCGGGCGAGCAGTACTTC.

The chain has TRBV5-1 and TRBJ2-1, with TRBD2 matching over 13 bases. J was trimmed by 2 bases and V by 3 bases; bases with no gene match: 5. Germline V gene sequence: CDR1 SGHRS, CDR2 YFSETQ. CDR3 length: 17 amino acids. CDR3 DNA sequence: TGCGCCAGCAGCTCCGGGACTAGCGGGACGCCCTACAATGAGCAGTTCTTC. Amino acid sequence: CASSSGTSGTPYNEQFF.

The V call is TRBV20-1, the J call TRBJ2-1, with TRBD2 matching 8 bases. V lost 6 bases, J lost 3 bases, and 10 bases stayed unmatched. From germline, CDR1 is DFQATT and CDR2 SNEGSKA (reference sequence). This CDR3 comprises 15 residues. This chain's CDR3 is CSAPGSGRIYNEQFF. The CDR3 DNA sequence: TGCAGTGCCCCCGGAAGCGGGAGAATCTACAATGAGCAGTTCTTC.

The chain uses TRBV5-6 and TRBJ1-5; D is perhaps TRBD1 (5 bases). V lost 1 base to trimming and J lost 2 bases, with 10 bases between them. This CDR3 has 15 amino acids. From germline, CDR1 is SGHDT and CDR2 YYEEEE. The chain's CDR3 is CASSLWGVGNQPQHF. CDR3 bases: TGTGCCAGCAGCTTGTGGGGGGTCGGCAATCAGCCCCAGCATTTT. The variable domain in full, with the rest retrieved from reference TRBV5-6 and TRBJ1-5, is DAGVTQSPTHLIKTRGQQVTLRCSPKSGHDTVSWYQQALGQGPQFIFQYYEEEERQRGNFPDRFSGHQFPNYSSELNVNALLLGDSALYLCASSLWGVGNQPQHFGDGTRLSIL.

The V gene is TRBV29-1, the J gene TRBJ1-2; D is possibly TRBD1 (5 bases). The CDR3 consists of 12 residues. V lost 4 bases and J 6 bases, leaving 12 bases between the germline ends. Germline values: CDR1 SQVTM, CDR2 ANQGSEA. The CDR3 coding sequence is TGCAGCGTTGCTAGCAGGGCAAATGGCTACACCTTC. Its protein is CSVASRANGYTF.

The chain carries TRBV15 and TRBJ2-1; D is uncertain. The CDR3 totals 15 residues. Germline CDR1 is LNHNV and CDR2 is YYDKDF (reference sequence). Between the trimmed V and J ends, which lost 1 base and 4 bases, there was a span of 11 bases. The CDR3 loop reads CATSRASSPYNEQFF. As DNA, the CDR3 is TGTGCCACCAGCAGAGCTAGTAGCCCGTACAATGAGCAGTTCTTC.

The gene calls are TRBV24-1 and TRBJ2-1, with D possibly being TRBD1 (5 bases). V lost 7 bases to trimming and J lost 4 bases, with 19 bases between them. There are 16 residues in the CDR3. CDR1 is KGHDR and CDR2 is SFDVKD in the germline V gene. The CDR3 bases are TGTGCCACCAGCTCCCCTCAGGGAAGACTGTACAATGAGCAGTTCTTC. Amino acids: CATSSPQGRLYNEQFF.

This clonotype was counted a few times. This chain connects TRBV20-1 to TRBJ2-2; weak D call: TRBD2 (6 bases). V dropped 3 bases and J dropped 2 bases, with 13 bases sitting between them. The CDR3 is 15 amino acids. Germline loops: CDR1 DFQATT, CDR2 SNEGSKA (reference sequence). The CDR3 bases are TGCAGTGCTAGCGGGCTAGCGCGTAACACCGGGGAGCTGTTTTTT. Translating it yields CSASGLARNTGELFF.

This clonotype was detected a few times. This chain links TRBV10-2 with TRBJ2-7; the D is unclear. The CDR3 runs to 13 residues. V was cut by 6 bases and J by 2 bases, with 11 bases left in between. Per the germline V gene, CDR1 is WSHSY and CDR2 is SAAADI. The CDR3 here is CASRDDPTYEQYF. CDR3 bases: TGCGCCAGCAGGGACGACCCGACCTACGAGCAGTACTTC.

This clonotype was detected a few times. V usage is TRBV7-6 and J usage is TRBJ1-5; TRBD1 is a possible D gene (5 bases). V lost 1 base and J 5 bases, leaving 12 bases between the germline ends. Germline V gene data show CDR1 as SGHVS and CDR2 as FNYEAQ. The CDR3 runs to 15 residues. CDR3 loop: CASSLVSGLDQPQHF. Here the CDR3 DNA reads TGTGCCAGCAGCTTAGTTTCAGGGCTGGATCAGCCCCAGCATTTT.

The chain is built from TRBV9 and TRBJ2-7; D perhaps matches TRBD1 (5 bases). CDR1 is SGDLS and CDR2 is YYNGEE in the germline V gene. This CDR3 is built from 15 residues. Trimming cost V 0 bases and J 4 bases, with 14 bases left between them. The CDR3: CASSVDGQGDYEQYF. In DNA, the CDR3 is TGTGCCAGCAGCGTAGATGGACAAGGGGATTACGAGCAGTACTTC.